In its sample, the clone carrying this T cell receptor beta chain was seen a few times. The antigen is unknown. What was sequenced on ten immunoSEQ deep assay plates was unsorted PBMC DNA. This table comes from immunoSEQ multiplex PCR, and its TCRdb copy is limited to in-frame clones, with some not included. The repertoire consists of about 490,000 clones, with about 72% occurring once and the leading ten covering around 12%. The ends were cut back, 3 bases at V and 3 bases at J, with 5 bases in the middle. CDR1 is SQVTM and CDR2 is ANQGSEA in the germline V gene. The CDR3 has 11 residues. This sample was taken from a study of shared clonotypes between healthy human individuals. Overall study findings and caveats: Deeper or shallower sequencing was expected to change how clonotypes are shared among donors. There were few donors, and this limited the genetic and exposure-history diversity represented.

This sequence joins TRBV29-1 and TRBJ1-2; D is undetermined. Sequences were obtained from PBMCs. This TCR was recovered from a woman aged 40 to 49 in good health. Some clones in this sample may be carry-over from other donors' samples. The CDR3: CSVDTDYGYTF. The CDR3 DNA is TGCAGCGTTGACACAGACTATGGCTACACCTTC.